This TCR beta chain was obtained from a study of control samples from healthy donors and cancer patients. CDR1 and CDR2 (germline): LGHDT, YNNKEL (reference sequence). The CDR3 extends over 13 amino acids. The ends were cut back, 7 bases at V and 3 bases at J, with 10 bases in the middle. Using immunoSEQ multiplex PCR, the repertoire was profiled, and TCRdb retains in-frame clones only, with some absent. The table includes roughly 150,000 clones, 80% to 95% detected once. This TCR came from a woman aged 30 to 39 in good health. Sequences were obtained from blood. The chain recombines TRBV3-1 (or the pseudogene TRBV3-2) with TRBJ1-5; D is uncertain. Written as DNA, the CDR3 is TGTGCCAGCAACGGACGTCTCAATCAGCCCCAGCATTTT. Translated, it gives CASNGRLNQPQHF.